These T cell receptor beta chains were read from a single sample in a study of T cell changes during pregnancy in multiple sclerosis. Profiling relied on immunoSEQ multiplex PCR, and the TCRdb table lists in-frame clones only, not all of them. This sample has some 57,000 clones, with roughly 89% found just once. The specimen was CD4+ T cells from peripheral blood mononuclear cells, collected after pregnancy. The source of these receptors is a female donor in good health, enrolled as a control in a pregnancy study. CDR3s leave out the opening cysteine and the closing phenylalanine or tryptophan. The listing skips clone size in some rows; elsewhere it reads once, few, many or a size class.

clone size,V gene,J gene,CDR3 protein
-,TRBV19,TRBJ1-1,ASSIDQWGQGNTEAF
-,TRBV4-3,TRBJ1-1,ASSPRTGTHGTPGGTEAF
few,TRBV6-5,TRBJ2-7,ASSYWDRDVPYEQY
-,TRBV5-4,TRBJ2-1,ASSLVQGARNEQF
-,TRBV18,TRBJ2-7,ASSRSGTDTYEQY
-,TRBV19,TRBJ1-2,ASSMEARDGYT
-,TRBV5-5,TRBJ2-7,ASSLGQGAPFYEQY
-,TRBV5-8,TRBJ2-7,ASSYRDSLYEQY
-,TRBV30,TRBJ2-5,ACTGGAETQY
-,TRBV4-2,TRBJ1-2,ASSQERVRENYGYT
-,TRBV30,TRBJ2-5,AWSRGGGGWETQY
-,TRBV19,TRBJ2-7,ASSPGRDRVEQY
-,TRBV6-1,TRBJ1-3,ASSEGARTGNTIY
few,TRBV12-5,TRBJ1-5,ASGFSRPGQGNQPQH
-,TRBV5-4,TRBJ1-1,ASSLGQGAAEAF
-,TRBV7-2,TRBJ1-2,ASSPGWADYGYT
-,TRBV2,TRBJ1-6,ASSDAYSPLH